This TCR beta chain derives from a study of blood T cell repertoires in COVID-19. Study at large: Samples taken during acute and convalescent COVID-19 were collected in the United States, Italy and Spain. T cells, B-cell-depleted T cells, or PBMCs provided the cDNA or gDNA that served as material.

Seattle researchers signed up patients amid active infection and tracked them longitudinally. As originally analysed: Using reference gene primer amplification, nucleated cell counts were estimated. Here immunoSEQ multiplex PCR was the method, and the copy in TCRdb shows in-frame clones only, minus some. D and trimming were read from the DNA, whereas the V and J calls and clone size are those reported in that table. The data contain 54,000 or so clones, 82% of them singletons. The V gene's germline CDR1 is KGHSH and CDR2 LQKENI. V lost 3 bases and J lost 2, with 7 bases in between. This CDR3 has 13 amino acids.

The sequence was collected from a man older than 75 with COVID-19, enrolled during active disease. Source material: peripheral blood. The chain carries TRBV18 and TRBJ2-5; a possible D gene is TRBD2 (5 bases). CDR3 sequence reads: CASSPGLQETQYF. The CDR3 DNA follows: TGTGCCAGCTCACCCGGACTGCAAGAGACCCAGTACTTC.